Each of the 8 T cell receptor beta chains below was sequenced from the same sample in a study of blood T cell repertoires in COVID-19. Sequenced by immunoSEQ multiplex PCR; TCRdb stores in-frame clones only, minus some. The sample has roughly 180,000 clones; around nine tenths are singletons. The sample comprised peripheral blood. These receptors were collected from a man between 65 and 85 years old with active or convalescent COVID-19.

The CDR3 nucleotides are TGTGCCAGCAGCGAGTCACTTACAGGGGAGCTGTTTTTT. It encodes CASSESLTGELFF. This rearrangement joins TRBV9 to TRBJ1-4; D gene ambiguous. The end of the DNA aligns better with TRBJ2-2, so the J call may be wrong. Germline V gene lookup returns CDR1 SGDLS and CDR2 YYNGEE. The CDR3 extends over 13 amino acids.

Here the CDR3 DNA reads TGTGCCAGCAGTGAAGCGACAGCTCGTAACGAGCAGTACTTC. This translates into CASSEATARNEQYF. V and J are TRBV6-1 and TRBJ2-7; the D gene is possibly TRBD1 (5 bases). Trimming took off 0 bases at V and 5 bases at J, with 11 bases between the two ends. The CDR3 totals 14 residues. Germline lookup yields CDR1 MNHNS and CDR2 SASEGT.

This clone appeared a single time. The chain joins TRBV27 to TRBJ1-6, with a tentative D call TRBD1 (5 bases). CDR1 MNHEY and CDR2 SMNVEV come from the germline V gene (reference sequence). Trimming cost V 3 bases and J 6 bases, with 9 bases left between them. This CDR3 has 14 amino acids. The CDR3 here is CASSFYQGNSPLHF. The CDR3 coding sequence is TGTGCCAGCAGTTTTTACCAGGGTAATTCACCCCTCCACTTT.

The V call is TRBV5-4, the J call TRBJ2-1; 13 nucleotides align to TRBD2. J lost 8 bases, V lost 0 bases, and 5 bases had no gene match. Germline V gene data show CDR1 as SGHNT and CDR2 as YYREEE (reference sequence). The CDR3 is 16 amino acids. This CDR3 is CASSLGTLAGGDEQFF. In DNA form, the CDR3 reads TGTGCCAGCAGCTTGGGTACACTAGCGGGGGGGGATGAGCAGTTCTTC. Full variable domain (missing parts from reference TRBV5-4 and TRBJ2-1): ETGVTQSPTHLIKTRGQQVTLRCSSQSGHNTVSWYQQALGQGPQFIFQYYREEENGRGNFPPRFSGLQFPNYSSELNVNALELDDSALYLCASSLGTLAGGDEQFFGPGTRLTVL.

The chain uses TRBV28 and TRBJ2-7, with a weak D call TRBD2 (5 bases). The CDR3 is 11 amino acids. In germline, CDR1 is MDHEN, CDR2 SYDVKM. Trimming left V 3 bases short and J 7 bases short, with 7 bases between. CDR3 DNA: TGTGCCAGCAGTTTTTTAGCGGAGCAGTACTTC. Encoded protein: CASSFLAEQYF.

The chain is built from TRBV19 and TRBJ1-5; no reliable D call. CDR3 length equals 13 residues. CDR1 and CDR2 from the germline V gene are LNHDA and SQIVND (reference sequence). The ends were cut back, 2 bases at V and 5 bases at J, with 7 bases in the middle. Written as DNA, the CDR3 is TGTGCCAGTAGTATATTGTTAGATCAGCCCCAGCATTTT. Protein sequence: CASSILLDQPQHF. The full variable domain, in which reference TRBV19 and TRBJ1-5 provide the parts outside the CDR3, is DGGITQSPKYLFRKEGQNVTLSCEQNLNHDAMYWYRQDPGQGLRLIYYSQIVNDFQKGDIAEGYSVSREKKESFPLTVTSAQKNPTAFYLCASSILLDQPQHFGDGTRLSIL.

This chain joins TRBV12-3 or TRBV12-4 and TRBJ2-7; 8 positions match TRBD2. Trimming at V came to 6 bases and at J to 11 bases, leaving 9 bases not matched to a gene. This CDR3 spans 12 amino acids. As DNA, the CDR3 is TGTGCCAGCAGCTTGACGGGAGGGGGGAAGTACTTC. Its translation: CASSLTGGGKYF.

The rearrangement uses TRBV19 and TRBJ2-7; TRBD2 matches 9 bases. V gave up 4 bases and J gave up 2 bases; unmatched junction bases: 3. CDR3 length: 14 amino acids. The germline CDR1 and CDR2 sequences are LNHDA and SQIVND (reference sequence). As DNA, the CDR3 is TGTGCCAGTAGTAACCAGCGGGGGGCCTACGAGCAGTACTTC. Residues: CASSNQRGAYEQYF.